This T cell receptor beta chain was sequenced for a study of spatial heterogeneity in lung cancer. In its sample, this clonotype was seen a few times. This beta chain is a stray sequence in a library constructed for alpha chains; its clone size is not meaningful. Time point reported: sample taken at primary tumor resection. Sequencing covered unsorted whole RNA taken from tumor, nontumor lung or frozen PBMC. TCRdb re-called the 5' RACE reads through MiXCR, storing one row per CDR3 protein. Of about 2,700 distinct CDR3 sequences in the sample, roughly 8.5% were seen once. The germline V gene encodes CDR1 SEHNR and CDR2 FQNEAQ (reference sequence). The CDR3 sequence is 11 residues long. V was trimmed by 3 bases and J by 0 bases, leaving 0 bases between them.

This TCR came from a male donor with early-stage non-small cell lung cancer. Here the sequenced sample was normal lung tissue next to the tumor, taken at surgery. J is TRBJ2-7 and V is TRBV7-9; D is unclear. The CDR3 is CASSFSYEQYF. DNA of the CDR3: TGTGCCAGCAGCTTCTCCTACGAGCAGTACTTC. Drawing the rest from reference TRBV7-9 and TRBJ2-7, the complete variable domain is DTGVSQNPRHKITKRGQNVTFRCDPISEHNRLYWYRQTLGQGPEFLTYFQNEAQLEKSRLLSDRFSAERPKGSFSTLEIQRTEQGDSAMYLCASSFSYEQYFGPGTRLTVT.